This T cell receptor beta chain stems from a study of cytomegalovirus exposure and HLA in healthy donors. Points from the study as a whole: Sequencing probably produced one cluster of sequence variants that were highly shared. Among immune exposure information, only CMV serostatus was available.

This clone appeared a few times. Its antigen is not identified. The CDR3 is 13 residues long. The V end was cut by 4 bases, the J end by 6 bases, with 13 bases between. Germline V gives CDR1 SGHRS, CDR2 YFSETQ. The PCR was carried out with 60 Vbeta primers and 13 Jbeta primers. Profiling relied on immunoSEQ multiplex PCR, and the TCRdb table lists in-frame clones only, not all of them. This sample has around 180,000 clones, with around nine tenths found just once. The sequenced material came from PBMCs. V gene TRBV5-1 combines with J gene TRBJ1-2; weak D call: TRBD1 (5 bases). The TCR was taken from a young woman in good health and CMV-seronegative. CDR3 sequence (DNA): TGCGCCAGCAGCGTGGGCAGGGCTGATGGCTACACCTTC. Residues: CASSVGRADGYTF.